The source of this T cell receptor beta chain is a study of metastatic and nonmetastatic thyroid tumors. Study summary: A comparison of repertoires was made across blood and tumor or nodule tissue from malignant and benign thyroid patients. Points from the study as a whole: Malignant thyroid tumors reportedly had TCR beta diversity that was significantly higher than in benign nodules, in blood and tumor.

Per the study methods: Between-group CDR3 differences, defined by clinicopathological status, yielded a distant-metastasis classifier for papillary thyroid cancer. TCRdb reanalyzed the PCR reads via MiXCR. The V and J calls, along with clone size, are taken from TCRdb and not from the paper's own processing. The sample lists roughly 50,000 clones; 22% were seen once. This clone was counted many times. Its antigen remains unknown. V lost 5 bases and J 4 bases, leaving 12 bases between the germline ends. Looked up from germline, CDR1 is SGHNT and CDR2 is YENEEA. The CDR3 runs 13 residues. Ahead of thyroid surgery, no patient had received treatment of any kind.

This sequence joins TRBV11-3 and TRBJ2-7; no definite D call. The sequence derives from a male donor with papillary thyroid cancer or a benign thyroid nodule (not recorded which). Some clones in this sample may be carry-over from other donors' samples. The material sequenced was blood. The CDR3, as DNA: TGTGCCAGCAGCCTCGGGTCAATATACGAGCAGTACTTC. Its translation: CASSLGSIYEQYF. The full variable domain, in which reference TRBV11-3 and TRBJ2-7 provide the parts outside the CDR3, is EAGVVQSPRYKIIEKKQPVAFWCNPISGHNTLYWYLQNLGQGPELLIRYENEEAVDDSQLPKDRFSAERLKGVDSTLKIQPAELGDSAVYLCASSLGSIYEQYFGPGTRLTVT.